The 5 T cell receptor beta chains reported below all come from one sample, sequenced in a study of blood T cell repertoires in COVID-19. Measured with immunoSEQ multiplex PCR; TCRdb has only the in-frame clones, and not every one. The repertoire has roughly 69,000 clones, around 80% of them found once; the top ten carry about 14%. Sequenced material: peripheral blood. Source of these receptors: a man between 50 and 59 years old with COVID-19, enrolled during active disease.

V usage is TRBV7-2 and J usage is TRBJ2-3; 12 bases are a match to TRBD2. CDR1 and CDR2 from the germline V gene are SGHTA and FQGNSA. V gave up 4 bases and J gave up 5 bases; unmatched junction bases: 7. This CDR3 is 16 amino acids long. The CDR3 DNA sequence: TGTGCCAGCAGCTCCCCTAGCGGGGGGGGGCAAGATACGCAGTATTTT. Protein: CASSSPSGGGQDTQYF.

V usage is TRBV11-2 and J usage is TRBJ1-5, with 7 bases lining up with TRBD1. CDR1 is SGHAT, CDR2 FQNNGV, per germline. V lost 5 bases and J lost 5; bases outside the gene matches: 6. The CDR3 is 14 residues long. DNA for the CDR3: TGTGCCAGCAGCACCGGGACAGCGTATCAGCCCCAGCATTTT. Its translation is CASSTGTAYQPQHF.

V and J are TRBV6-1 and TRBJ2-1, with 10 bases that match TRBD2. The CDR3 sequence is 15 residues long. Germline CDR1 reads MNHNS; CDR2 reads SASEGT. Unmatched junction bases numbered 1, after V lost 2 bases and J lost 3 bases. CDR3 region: CASSELAGDYNEQFF. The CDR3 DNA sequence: TGTGCCAGCAGTGAACTAGCGGGGGACTACAATGAGCAGTTCTTC.

Here the CDR3 reads CSAKKQGGETQYF. CDR3 DNA sequence: TGCAGCGCCAAGAAACAGGGGGGAGAGACCCAGTACTTC. The V and J genes are TRBV29-1 and TRBJ2-5; 8 bases are shared with TRBD1. This CDR3 has 13 residues. With V trimmed by 7 bases and J by 4 bases, 8 bases remained unmatched. In germline, CDR1 is SQVTM, CDR2 ANQGSEA.

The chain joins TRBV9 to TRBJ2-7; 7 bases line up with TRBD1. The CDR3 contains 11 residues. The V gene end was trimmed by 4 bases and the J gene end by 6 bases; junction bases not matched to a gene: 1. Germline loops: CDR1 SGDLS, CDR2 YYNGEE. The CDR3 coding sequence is TGTGCCAGCAGCTCAGGGGGCGAGCAGTACTTC. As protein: CASSSGGEQYF.